This T cell receptor (beta chain) is drawn from a study of blood T cells in healthy people across ages. Sample-barcoded 5' priming and a J-beta primer mix drove a second PCR of roughly 7 to 11 cycles. TCRdb recomputed calls from the 5' RACE reads with MiXCR, one row per CDR3 protein. The data contain over 1,500,000 distinct CDR3 sequences, roughly 49% of them singletons. Samples each had at least 5 micrograms of total RNA extracted. The CDR3 runs to 15 residues. Germline-derived CDR1 and CDR2 are SGHTA and FQGNSA. V dropped 0 bases and J dropped 6 bases, with 12 bases sitting between them. Material for sequencing was blood. This clonotype was sampled from a woman aged 40-49 years in good health. The V and J genes are TRBV7-2 and TRBJ2-1, with D possibly being TRBD2 (5 bases). The CDR3 is CASSLAQLGSNEQFF. The CDR3 DNA is TGTGCCAGCAGCTTAGCCCAGTTGGGGAGCAATGAGCAGTTCTTC.